This T cell receptor (beta chain) was captured by sequencing in a study of cytomegalovirus exposure and HLA in healthy donors. Across the study: There were fewer than 130 million unique TCR beta sequences, drawn from approximately 190 million T cells, in an earlier analysis. Early released data had approximately 86 million unique TCRs, all coming from HLA-typed donors.

The PCR employed 60 Vbeta primers together with 13 Jbeta primers. Clones were read by immunoSEQ multiplex PCR, and TCRdb kept only the in-frame ones, dropping some. The sample consists of some 40,000 clones, around half of them appearing once. This clone occurred a few times. The same CDR3 can be traced to other DNA sequences in this sample. Donors had nominal health at sampling but likely had unrecorded immune exposures. The CDR3 spans 14 residues. Unmatched junction bases numbered 7, after V lost 7 bases and J lost 4 bases. Germline V gene sequence: CDR1 SNHLY, CDR2 FYNNEI. The source is a woman aged 35 to 49 in good health and CMV-seropositive. Material for sequencing was PBMCs. The chain has TRBV2 and TRBJ1-3, with TRBD1 matching 7 bases. CDR3 in DNA: TGTGCCAGCAAAGCACAGGGGCCCGGAAACACCATATATTTT. Translated: CASKAQGPGNTIYF.